These 17 T cell receptor beta chains originate from one sample sequenced in a study of response to subunit inactivated influenza vaccine listed by TCRdb under 2018. Receptor libraries were prepared by RT-PCR. Sequenced using an Illumina HiSeq 2500. TCRdb itself trimmed the public reads at Q25 with fastp, ran MiXCR and retained productive beta chains. Records with the same CDR3 protein are collapsed into one entry carrying the most frequent genes and DNA. In this sample the table shows hundreds of thousands of distinct CDR3 sequences, around 14% of which occur a single time. 6% to 7% of the sample is held by the ten biggest clonotypes. Sequenced material: PBMCs from blood, taken around 15 days before vaccination. The receptors were gathered from a man over 45 who received an inactivated influenza vaccine. Donor details come from another sample of the same person, matched by shared clones.

The gene calls are TRBV5-1 and TRBJ2-3; 9 bases line up with TRBD2. The CDR3 loop spans 19 amino acids. Germline V lookup: CDR1 SGHRS, CDR2 YFSETQ. V was clipped by 4 bases and J by 0 bases; unmatched bases: 15. The CDR3 sequence is CASSAAVAGVWGSTDTQYF. CDR3 nucleotides: TGCGCCAGCAGCGCGGCGGTAGCGGGAGTGTGGGGCAGCACAGATACGCAGTATTTT. The whole variable domain, filled in from reference TRBV5-1 and TRBJ2-3, reads KAGVTQTPRYLIKTRGQQVTLSCSPISGHRSVSWYQQTPGQGLQFLFEYFSETQRNKGNFPGRFSGRQFSNSRSEMNVSTLELGDSALYLCASSAAVAGVWGSTDTQYFGPGTRLTVL.

This chain connects TRBV5-1 to TRBJ2-1; 7 nucleotides line up with TRBD1. V shed 4 bases and J 10 bases; nucleotides not matched to a gene: 8. The CDR3 has 13 residues. Looked up from germline, CDR1 is SGHRS and CDR2 is YFSETQ. The CDR3, as DNA: TGCGCCAGCAGCGGAACAGGGGTTCGAGAGCAGTTCTTC. Protein sequence: CASSGTGVREQFF.

At least ten counts were recorded for this clonotype. J is TRBJ2-7 and V is TRBV6-2 or TRBV6-3, with D unclear. Trimming removed 2 bases from V and 3 bases from J, with 5 bases in between. Per the germline V gene, CDR1 is MNHEY and CDR2 is SVGEGT. This CDR3 has 12 amino acids. The CDR3 is CASSYRVYEQYF. Written as DNA, the CDR3 is TGTGCCAGCAGTTACAGGGTCTACGAGCAGTACTTC.

The gene calls are TRBV3-1 and TRBJ2-7; 7 nucleotides align to TRBD1. V dropped 5 bases and J dropped 7; count of bases not matched to a gene: 8. The CDR3 totals 13 residues. Germline V gives CDR1 LGHDT, CDR2 YNNKEL (reference sequence). CDR3 nucleotides: TGTGCCAGCAGCAACAGACAGGGAAGTGAGCAGTACTTC. Its translation: CASSNRQGSEQYF.

This chain links TRBV7-9 with TRBJ2-1; 9 bases align to TRBD2. Germline CDR1 reads SEHNR; CDR2 reads FQNEAQ (reference sequence). J lost 14 bases, V lost 5 bases, and 13 bases had no gene match. The CDR3 is 14 residues long. The CDR3 DNA sequence: TGTGCCAGCAGCCTCCAGGGTAGCGGGGGCCGGGAGTTCTTC. It encodes CASSLQGSGGREFF.

The table lists this clonotype with a few counts. The genes are TRBV11-2 and TRBJ1-3, with no clear D. V lost 2 bases and J 4 bases, leaving 9 bases between the germline ends. The germline CDR1 and CDR2 sequences are SGHAT and FQNNGV. This CDR3 has 14 residues. The CDR3 protein is CASSLQLLGNTIYF. The DNA for the CDR3 is TGTGCCAGCAGCTTACAGCTTCTAGGAAACACCATATATTTT.

The V call is TRBV12-3 or TRBV12-4, the J call TRBJ2-1; the D is unclear. This CDR3 contains 12 residues. Trimming stripped 6 bases from V and 6 bases from J, with 9 bases between. The CDR3 nucleotides read TGTGCCAGCAGGGTCACCGTCAATGAGCAGTTCTTC. Protein sequence: CASRVTVNEQFF.

This chain joins TRBV4-2 and TRBJ2-3, with 10 bases identical to TRBD2. Germline values: CDR1 LGHNA, CDR2 YNFKEQ. V shed 8 bases and J 6 bases; nucleotides not matched to a gene: 11. The CDR3 consists of 15 residues. The CDR3 DNA reads TGTGCCAGCGGATGGCTAGCGGGAGTAGCGGATACGCAGTATTTT. The encoded protein is CASGWLAGVADTQYF.

This clonotype was seen more than once but under ten times. This rearrangement joins TRBV12-3 or TRBV12-4 to TRBJ1-5; a weak D match, TRBD1 (5 bases). V lost 1 base to trimming and J lost 11 bases, with 15 bases between them. The CDR3 covers 14 residues. This chain's CDR3 is CASSLGGDLAAQHF. The DNA of the CDR3 is TGTGCCAGCAGTTTAGGAGGGGACCTGGCGGCCCAGCATTTT.

V and J are TRBV3-1 and TRBJ2-2; TRBD2 matches at 11 bases. The germline CDR1 and CDR2 sequences are LGHDT and YNNKEL (reference sequence). This CDR3 is 16 amino acids long. The V gene end was trimmed by 1 base and the J gene end by 5 bases; junction bases not matched to a gene: 3. CDR3 nucleotide sequence: TGTGCCAGCAGCCAAGCGAGGACTAGCGGGACCGGGGAGCTGTTTTTT. This translates into CASSQARTSGTGELFF.

This clonotype was picked up a small number of times. The chain links TRBV29-1 to TRBJ2-3; 14 bases are a match to TRBD2. CDR1 and CDR2 from the germline V gene are SQVTM and ANQGSEA. V dropped 0 bases and J dropped 1; count of bases not matched to a gene: 3. The CDR3 runs to 17 residues. The DNA of the CDR3 is TGCAGCGTTGAAGACCTGGGACTAGCGGGAGGCACAGATACGCAGTATTTT. As protein: CSVEDLGLAGGTDTQYF.

The table lists this clonotype with a few counts. The chain employs TRBV20-1 and TRBJ2-5; 8 bases are a match to TRBD2. CDR1 and CDR2 from the germline V gene are DFQATT and SNEGSKA (reference sequence). V gave up 2 bases and J gave up 2 bases; unmatched junction bases: 7. The length of the CDR3 is 15 residues. The CDR3 reads CSARNPGLVQETQYF. The CDR3 bases are TGCAGTGCTAGAAATCCGGGACTAGTACAAGAGACCCAGTACTTC.

This clonotype was picked up a small number of times. V usage is TRBV20-1 and J usage is TRBJ2-1; 10 bases line up with TRBD2. V gave up 5 bases and J gave up 4 bases; unmatched junction bases: 14. Germline V gives CDR1 DFQATT, CDR2 SNEGSKA (reference sequence). This CDR3 has 17 residues. CDR3 in amino acids: CSAGGAGGPRGYNEQFF. CDR3 nucleotides: TGCAGTGCTGGGGGAGCGGGGGGGCCCCGGGGATACAATGAGCAGTTCTTC.

This clonotype occurred a few times. The V call is TRBV7-9, the J call TRBJ2-3; D tentatively fits TRBD1 or TRBD2 (5 bases each). Germline V gene data show CDR1 as SEHNR and CDR2 as FQNEAQ (reference sequence). Trimming took 5 bases from V and 6 from J, leaving 15 bases between them. The CDR3 length is 14 residues. CDR3 coding DNA: TGTGCCAGCAGCCGCCGGGGCCCGGCGGATACGCAGTATTTT. Amino acid sequence: CASSRRGPADTQYF. Using reference TRBV7-9 and TRBJ2-3 for the parts outside the CDR3, the full variable domain is DTGVSQNPRHKITKRGQNVTFRCDPISEHNRLYWYRQTLGQGPEFLTYFQNEAQLEKSRLLSDRFSAERPKGSFSTLEIQRTEQGDSAMYLCASSRRGPADTQYFGPGTRLTVL.

Concerning this clonotype: Sequence at one end of the junction differs from germline and may be a read error. The chain uses TRBV20-1 and TRBJ1-2; D is uncertain. Germline CDR1 DFQATT, CDR2 SNEGSKA (reference sequence). CDR3 length: 13 residues. In DNA form, the CDR3 reads TGCAGTGCTACTGCTTTTGCTAACTGTGGCTACACCTTC. Residues: CSATAFANCGYTF.

This clonotype appeared a few times. The V and J genes are TRBV6-1 and TRBJ1-5; no definite D call. Trimming removed 8 bases from V and 1 base from J, with 18 bases in between. Germline values: CDR1 MNHNS, CDR2 SASEGT. The length of the CDR3 is 16 residues. As DNA, the CDR3 is TGTGCCAGCCTAGGCGGCCCTTTTGTCAGCAATCAGCCCCAGCATTTT. Protein sequence: CASLGGPFVSNQPQHF.

The chain has TRBV24-1 and TRBJ2-2; 11 bases match TRBD2. The ends lost 8 bases at V and 4 bases at J; junction bases unmatched: 2. This CDR3 comprises 14 residues. CDR1 is KGHDR, CDR2 SFDVKD, per germline. The CDR3 protein is CATKLAGATGELFF. The CDR3 DNA follows: TGTGCCACCAAACTAGCGGGAGCCACCGGGGAGCTGTTTTTT.